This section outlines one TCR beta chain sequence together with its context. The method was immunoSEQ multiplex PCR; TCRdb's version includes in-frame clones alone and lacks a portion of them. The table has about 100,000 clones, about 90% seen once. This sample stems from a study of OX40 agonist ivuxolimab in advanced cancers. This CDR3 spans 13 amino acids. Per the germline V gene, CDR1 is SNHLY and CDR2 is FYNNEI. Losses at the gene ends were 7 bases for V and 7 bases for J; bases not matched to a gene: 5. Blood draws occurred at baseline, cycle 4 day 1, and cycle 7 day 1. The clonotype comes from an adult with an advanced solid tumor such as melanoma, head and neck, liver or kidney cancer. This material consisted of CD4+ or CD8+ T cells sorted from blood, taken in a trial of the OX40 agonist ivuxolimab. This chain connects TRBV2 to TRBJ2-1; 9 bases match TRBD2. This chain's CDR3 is CASILAGRNEQFF. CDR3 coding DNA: TGTGCCAGCATCCTAGCGGGGCGGAATGAGCAGTTCTTC.